Shown below are 14 T cell receptor beta chains from a single sample sequenced in a study of T cell responses to AZD1222 COVID-19 vaccine. The table came from immunoSEQ multiplex PCR; TCRdb's copy has only in-frame clones and leaves some out. This repertoire shows about 150,000 clones, about nine tenths found once; its top ten account for around 1.5%. The sample here was peripheral blood, taken on day 0 of AZD1222 vaccination. The receptor source for this set is an adult in good health.

This chain joins TRBV7-9 and TRBJ2-1, with TRBD2 identical over 11 bases. The germline V gene encodes CDR1 SEHNR and CDR2 FQNEAQ (reference sequence). The trim removed 0 bases at V and 8 bases at J, leaving 12 bases unmatched. The CDR3 runs 18 residues. CDR3 in amino acids: CASSLAVVAGGPGYEQFF. In DNA form, the CDR3 reads TGTGCCAGCAGCTTAGCGGTGGTAGCGGGAGGGCCTGGGTATGAGCAGTTCTTC.

The chain carries TRBV6-2 or TRBV6-3 and TRBJ1-1; D might be TRBD1 (5 bases). Germline lookup yields CDR1 MNHEY and CDR2 SVGEGT. V was cut by 5 bases and J by 1 base, with 23 bases left in between. This CDR3 comprises 18 residues. CDR3 sequence: CASSPRTHTAEENTEAFF. The CDR3 DNA follows: TGTGCCAGCAGTCCCCGGACACATACGGCGGAGGAGAACACTGAAGCTTTCTTT.

The sample holds a few counts of this clone. The CDR3: CASSLSQAYEQYF. Written as DNA, the CDR3 is TGTGCCAGCAGCTTATCACAGGCCTACGAGCAGTACTTC. The chain uses TRBV5-6 and TRBJ2-7; TRBD1 might be the D (5 bases). The V and J ends lost 2 bases and 2 bases respectively, with 8 bases between them. Germline V CDR1 and CDR2: SGHDT, YYEEEE. The CDR3 runs 13 residues.

The chain uses TRBV18 and TRBJ1-6, with 8 bases that match TRBD1. The germline CDR1 and CDR2 sequences are KGHSH and LQKENI. V dropped 0 bases and J dropped 5; count of bases not matched to a gene: 3. This CDR3 has 16 residues. This CDR3 reads CASSPPDRGNNSPLHF. As DNA, the CDR3 is TGTGCCAGCTCACCACCAGACAGGGGAAATAATTCACCCCTCCACTTT.

The V gene is TRBV5-1, the J gene TRBJ1-2; the D gene is possibly TRBD1 (6 bases). Germline CDR1 is SGHRS and CDR2 is YFSETQ. This CDR3 has 15 residues. Deletions cut 0 bases from V and 8 bases from J, with 17 bases between. The CDR3 DNA is TGCGCCAGCAGCTTGGCCTGGGCAGGGGAAACCGGCTACACCTTC. This sequence encodes CASSLAWAGETGYTF.

V and J are TRBV24-1 and TRBJ2-5, with 11 nucleotides matching TRBD1. This CDR3 region has 16 residues. V dropped 4 bases and J dropped 4; count of bases not matched to a gene: 7. Per germline, CDR1 KGHDR and CDR2 SFDVKD. The CDR3 protein is CATSERTGGSGETQYF. As DNA, the CDR3 is TGTGCCACCAGTGAAAGGACAGGGGGCTCGGGAGAGACCCAGTACTTC.

This clone was detected once. The V and J genes are TRBV19 and TRBJ2-3, with D perhaps assigned TRBD1 or TRBD2 (5 bases each). The CDR3 runs 11 residues. Germline values: CDR1 LNHDA, CDR2 SQIVND (reference sequence). V was clipped by 10 bases and J by 7 bases, with 12 bases between them. The DNA for the CDR3 is TGTGCCACCCAAGAGGGGTATACGCAGTATTTT. Its protein is CATQEGYTQYF. The entire variable domain, with the rest obtained from reference TRBV19 and TRBJ2-3, is as follows: DGGITQSPKYLFRKEGQNVTLSCEQNLNHDAMYWYRQDPGQGLRLIYYSQIVNDFQKGDIAEGYSVSREKKESFPLTVTSAQKNPTAFYLCATQEGYTQYFGPGTRLTVL.

The J gene is TRBJ2-3, the V gene TRBV12-3 or TRBV12-4; D is unclear. The CDR3 has 12 amino acids. Trimming left V 5 bases short and J 4 bases short, with 7 bases between. In DNA, the CDR3 is TGTGCCAGCAGTCCCCTTCCAGATACGCAGTATTTT. Translation gives CASSPLPDTQYF.

The chain carries TRBV19 and TRBJ2-3, with TRBD2 matching over 8 bases. J was trimmed by 3 bases and V by 7 bases; bases with no gene match: 9. Germline CDR1 reads LNHDA; CDR2 reads SQIVND (reference sequence). CDR3 length: 15 amino acids. The CDR3 DNA follows: TGTGCCAGTACCCCGTGGGGCGGGGGGACAGATACGCAGTATTTT. The encoded protein is CASTPWGGGTDTQYF.

V is TRBV7-9 and J is TRBJ1-1; TRBD1 might be the D (5 bases). Trimming pared 5 bases from V and 4 bases from J, leaving 8 bases between. The CDR3 is 12 residues long. Germline loops: CDR1 SEHNR, CDR2 FQNEAQ (reference sequence). The CDR3 bases are TGTGCCAGCAGCGTAGGGGTCACTGAAGCTTTCTTT. It is translated as CASSVGVTEAFF.

The chain couples TRBV19 to TRBJ2-7; TRBD2 matches 11 bases. V lost 1 base to trimming and J lost 3 bases; unmatched junction nucleotides: 11. Germline V gives CDR1 LNHDA, CDR2 SQIVND (reference sequence). The CDR3 runs to 18 residues. The CDR3 loop reads CASSIGLAGGPVGYEQYF. The CDR3 DNA follows: TGTGCCAGTAGTATAGGCCTAGCGGGAGGCCCCGTCGGCTACGAGCAGTACTTC.

The chain employs TRBV18 and TRBJ1-2; a possible D gene is TRBD1 (6 bases). With 0 bases removed from V and 0 bases from J, the gap between germline ends came to 14 bases. Germline CDR1 KGHSH, CDR2 LQKENI. CDR3 length equals 17 residues. CDR3 residues: CASSPPNTGPTNYGYTF. In nucleotides, the CDR3 is TGTGCCAGCTCACCACCCAATACAGGGCCTACTAACTATGGCTACACCTTC.

V gene TRBV14 combines with J gene TRBJ2-1; TRBD1 matches 10 bases. V gave up 1 base and J gave up 13 bases; unmatched junction bases: 4. The length of the CDR3 is 13 residues. Germline V lookup: CDR1 SGHDN, CDR2 FVKESK. In DNA form, the CDR3 reads TGTGCCAGCAGCCAAGCCAGGGACAGGGGTCAGTTCTTC. Its translation: CASSQARDRGQFF. Filled out from reference TRBV14 and TRBJ2-1, the complete variable domain reads EAGVTQFPSHSVIEKGQTVTLRCDPISGHDNLYWYRRVMGKEIKFLLHFVKESKQDESGMPNNRFLAERTGGTYSTLKVQPAELEDSGVYFCASSQARDRGQFFGPGTRLTVL.

In its sample, this clone was seen a few times. The V and J genes are TRBV23-1 and TRBJ2-7; D is perhaps TRBD2 (6 bases). TRBV23-1 is recorded as an ORF, its role being uncertain. This CDR3 has 16 amino acids. The germline V and J ends were trimmed by 4 bases and 3 bases, with 19 bases remaining between them. CDR3 loop: CASSPIPLGRDYEQYF. The CDR3 DNA follows: TGCGCCAGCAGTCCGATACCCCTAGGGCGGGACTACGAGCAGTACTTC.